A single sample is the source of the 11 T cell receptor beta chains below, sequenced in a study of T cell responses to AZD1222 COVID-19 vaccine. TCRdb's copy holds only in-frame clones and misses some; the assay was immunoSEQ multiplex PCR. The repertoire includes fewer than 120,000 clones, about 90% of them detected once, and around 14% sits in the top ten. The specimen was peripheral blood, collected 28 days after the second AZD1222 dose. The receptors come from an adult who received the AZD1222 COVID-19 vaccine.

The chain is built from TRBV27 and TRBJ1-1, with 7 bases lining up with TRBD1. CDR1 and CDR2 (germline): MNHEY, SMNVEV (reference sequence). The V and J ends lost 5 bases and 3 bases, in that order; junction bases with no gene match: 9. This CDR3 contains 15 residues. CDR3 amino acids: CASSLYDRADTEAFF. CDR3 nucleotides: TGTGCCAGCAGTCTTTACGACAGGGCCGACACTGAAGCTTTCTTT.

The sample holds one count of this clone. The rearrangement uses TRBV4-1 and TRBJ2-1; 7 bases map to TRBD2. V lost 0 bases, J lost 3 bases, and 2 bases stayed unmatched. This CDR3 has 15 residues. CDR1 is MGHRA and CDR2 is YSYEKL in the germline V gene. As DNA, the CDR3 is TGCGCCAGCAGCCAAGAAAGGACTAGCTACAATGAGCAGTTCTTC. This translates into CASSQERTSYNEQFF.

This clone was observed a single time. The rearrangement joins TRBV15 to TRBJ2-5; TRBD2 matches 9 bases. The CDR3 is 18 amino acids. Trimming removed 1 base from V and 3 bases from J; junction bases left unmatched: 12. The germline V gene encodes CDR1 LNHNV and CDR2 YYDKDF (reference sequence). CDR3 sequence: CATSRGVGPASGEETQYF. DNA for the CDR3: TGTGCCACCAGCAGAGGTGTCGGTCCGGCTAGCGGGGAAGAGACCCAGTACTTC.

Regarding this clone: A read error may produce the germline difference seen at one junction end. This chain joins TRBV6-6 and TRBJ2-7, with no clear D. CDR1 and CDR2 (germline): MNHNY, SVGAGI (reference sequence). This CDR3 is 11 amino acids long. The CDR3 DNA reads TGTGCCAGCAGTCGATCCTCCGAGCAGTACTTC. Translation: CASSRSSEQYF.

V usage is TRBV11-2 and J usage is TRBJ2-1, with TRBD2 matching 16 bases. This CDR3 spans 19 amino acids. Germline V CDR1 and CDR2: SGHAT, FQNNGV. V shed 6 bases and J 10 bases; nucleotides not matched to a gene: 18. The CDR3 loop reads CASRFKGTSGRVTQREQFF. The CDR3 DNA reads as TGTGCCAGCAGATTCAAAGGGACTAGCGGGAGGGTGACCCAGAGAGAGCAGTTCTTC.

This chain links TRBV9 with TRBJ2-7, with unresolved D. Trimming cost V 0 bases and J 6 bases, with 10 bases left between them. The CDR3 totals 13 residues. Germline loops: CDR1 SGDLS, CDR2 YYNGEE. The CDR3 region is CASSVVARGEQYF. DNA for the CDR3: TGTGCCAGCAGCGTAGTGGCCCGTGGCGAGCAGTACTTC. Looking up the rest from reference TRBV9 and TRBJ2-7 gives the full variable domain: DSGVTQTPKHLITATGQRVTLRCSPRSGDLSVYWYQQSLDQGLQFLIQYYNGEERAKGNILERFSAQQFPDLHSELNLSSLELGDSALYFCASSVVARGEQYFGPGTRLTVT.

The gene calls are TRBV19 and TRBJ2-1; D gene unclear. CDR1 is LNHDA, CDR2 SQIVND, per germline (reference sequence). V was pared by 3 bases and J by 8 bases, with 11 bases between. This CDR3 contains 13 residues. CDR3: CASSIPAAHEQFF. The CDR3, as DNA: TGTGCCAGTAGTATCCCGGCAGCCCATGAGCAGTTCTTC.

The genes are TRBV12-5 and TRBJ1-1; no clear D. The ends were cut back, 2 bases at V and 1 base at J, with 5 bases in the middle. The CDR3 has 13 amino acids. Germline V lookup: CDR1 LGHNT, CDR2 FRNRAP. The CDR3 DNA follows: TGTGCTAGTGGTTTGACAGCGAACACTGAAGCTTTCTTT. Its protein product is CASGLTANTEAFF.

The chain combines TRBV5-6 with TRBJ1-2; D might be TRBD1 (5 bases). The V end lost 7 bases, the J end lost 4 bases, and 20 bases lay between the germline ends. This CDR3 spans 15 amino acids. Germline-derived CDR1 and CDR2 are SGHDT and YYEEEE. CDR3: CASSRRRVRGYGYTF. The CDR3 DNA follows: TGTGCCAGCTCGAGGCGGAGGGTAAGGGGCTATGGCTACACCTTC.

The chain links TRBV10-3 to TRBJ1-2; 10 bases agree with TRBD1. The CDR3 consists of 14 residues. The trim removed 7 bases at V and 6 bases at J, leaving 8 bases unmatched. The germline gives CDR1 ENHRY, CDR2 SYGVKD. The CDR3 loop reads CAITPGQGSNGYTF. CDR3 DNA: TGTGCCATCACTCCGGGACAGGGGAGTAATGGCTACACCTTC.

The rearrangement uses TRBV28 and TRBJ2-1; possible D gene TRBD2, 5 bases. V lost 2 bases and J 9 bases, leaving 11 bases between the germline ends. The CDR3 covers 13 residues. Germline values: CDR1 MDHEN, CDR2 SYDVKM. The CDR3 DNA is TGTGCCAGCAGTTTAGGACTCCTACTTGAGCAGTTCTTC. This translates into CASSLGLLLEQFF.